This TCR beta chain was sequenced in a study of T cells in Graves' hyperthyroidism and ophthalmopathy. This clonotype was counted many times. Orbital computed tomography, thyroid ultrasound, serum thyroxine and TRAb, and clinical symptoms together informed the diagnoses. Germline lookup yields CDR1 SEHNR and CDR2 FQNEAQ (reference sequence). The CDR3 is made up of 12 amino acids. V lost 6 bases and J 4 bases, leaving 10 bases between the germline ends. Regions amplified from RNA transcripts were the TCR beta CDR3 regions. The primer set for the first-round RT-PCR of the TCR CDR3 was HTBI. TCRdb re-called the multiplex PCR reads with MiXCR, one entry per CDR3 protein. The sample shows hundreds of thousands of distinct CDR3 sequences, roughly 46% of them seen only once.

This TCR was sampled from an adult man with Graves' disease, either hyperthyroidism or ophthalmopathy (not recorded which). V is TRBV7-9 and J is TRBJ2-7; D gene uncertain. The sequencing sample was made of peripheral blood or thyroid tissue (not recorded which). CDR3 nucleotide sequence: TGTGCCAGCAGTCGACCCGAGTACGAGCAGTACTTC. Translation: CASSRPEYEQYF. The full variable domain, its missing parts supplied by reference TRBV7-9 and TRBJ2-7, is DTGVSQNPRHKITKRGQNVTFRCDPISEHNRLYWYRQTLGQGPEFLTYFQNEAQLEKSRLLSDRFSAERPKGSFSTLEIQRTEQGDSAMYLCASSRPEYEQYFGPGTRLTVT.